This is a list of T cell receptor beta chains from one sample in a study of T-cell reconstitution after alpha-beta-depleted transplantation in children. TCRdb itself ran the PCR reads through MiXCR, one entry per CDR3 protein. The sample has about 160,000 distinct CDR3 sequences, around 10% seen once. This sample comprised PBMCs, obtained before TCRalphabeta/CD19-depleted stem cell transplant. These receptors came from a boy between 2 and 10 years old with acute myeloid leukemia, due to receive a stem cell transplant. CDR3s include the opening cysteine and the closing phenylalanine or tryptophan. The D gene is left open where the match is weak. Rows may omit the clone size; those that give it use once, few, many or a size class.

TGCAGGACCAAGGGGGGGACTGAAGCTTTCTTT CRTKGGTEAFF - - TRBJ1-1 TRBV20-1
TGCGCCAGCAGCGGGAGTGTCAACTATGGCTACACCTTC CASSGSVNYGYTF - many TRBJ1-2 TRBV10-2
TGTGCCAGCAGCGTAGAAGGGATTAGCACAGATACGCAGTATTTT CASSVEGISTDTQYF - many TRBJ2-3 TRBV9
TGTGCCAGCAGCAAAGCGCGGGGAAGGACAGGGTTGGATTTGATGGGCAATCAGCCCCAGCATTTT CASSKARGRTGLDLMGNQPQHF - many TRBJ1-5 TRBV21-1
TGCAGCGTGCGACAGGGGGCAAACACTGAAGCTTTCTTT CSVRQGANTEAFF TRBD1 many TRBJ1-1 TRBV29-1
TGCAGCGCGCTAGGCCCCGGGCCCCTCACCGGGGAGCTGTTTTTT CSALGPGPLTGELFF - many TRBJ2-2 TRBV29-1
TGCAGTGCTAGAGGGGACACCCATAATTCACCCCTCCACTTT CSARGDTHNSPLHF - many TRBJ1-6 TRBV20-1
TGCAGTGCTCTTAGGACAGGGCTGAACACTGAAGCTTTCTTT CSALRTGLNTEAFF TRBD1 many TRBJ1-1 TRBV20-1
TGCGCCAGCAGCTCGGGGTCCCCGGGTGAGACCCAGTACTTC CASSSGSPGETQYF - many TRBJ2-5 TRBV5-1
TGCGCCAGCAGCATGGAGCGGGGGCCCTACAATGAGCAGTTCTTC CASSMERGPYNEQFF TRBD2 many TRBJ2-1 TRBV5-1
TGCGCCAGCAGCGAGGGACAGGGGGGAGCTTTCTTT CASSEGQGGAFF TRBD1 many TRBJ1-1 TRBV5-1